Listed below are T cell receptor beta chains from one sample, sequenced in a study of T cells in Graves' hyperthyroidism and ophthalmopathy. TCRdb fed the multiplex PCR reads into MiXCR, producing one record per CDR3 protein. Of a few hundred thousand distinct CDR3 sequences in the sample, more than 12% are singletons; the top ten hold around a fifth. What was sequenced was blood. These receptor sequences come from a woman between 25 and 40 years old with Graves' ophthalmopathy. CDR3s include the opening cysteine and the closing phenylalanine or tryptophan. D genes are given only for firm matches. Some rows have no size entry. The others give once, few or many, or a class for an expanded clone.

.,few,TRBJ1-2,TRBV6-1,TGTGCCAGCAGTGTTTGGGTGGTGACCTTC,CASSVWVVTF
TRBD1,many,TRBJ2-1,TRBV6-1,TGTGCCAGCAGCCGTTACCGGGACAGATCCAATGAGCAGTTCTTC,CASSRYRDRSNEQFF
TRBD1,many,TRBJ2-7,TRBV12-5,TGTGCTAGTGGTTCTGACAGGGTATGGGGATACGAGCAGTACTTC,CASGSDRVWGYEQYF
.,few,TRBJ1-1,TRBV12-3/TRBV12-4,TGTGCCAGCAGTGTCCGGGCTCCAATCACTGAAGCTTTCTTT,CASSVRAPITEAFF
.,many,TRBJ1-4,TRBV3-1,TGTGCCAGCAGCCAAGGGGTGAATGAAAAACTGTTTTTT,CASSQGVNEKLFF
.,few,TRBJ2-7,TRBV19,TGTGCCAGTAGTACCAGGGACGGGGGGCTACGCGAGCAGTACTTC,CASSTRDGGLREQYF
.,many,TRBJ1-2,TRBV29-1,TGCAGCGTTGAAGATCGAGGGAAGACTAACTATGGCTACACCTTC,CSVEDRGKTNYGYTF
.,many,TRBJ2-3,TRBV27,TGTGCCAGCACTACGGGGTGGAGCACAGATACGCAGTATTTT,CASTTGWSTDTQYF
.,few,TRBJ1-1,TRBV19,TGTGCCAGTAGTATGTGGGGGGCCGGGAACACTGAAGCTTTCTTT,CASSMWGAGNTEAFF
.,.,TRBJ1-5,TRBV7-9,TGTGCCAGCAGCTTAGAGGGAAGGGGGCCCCAGCATTTT,CASSLEGRGPQHF
.,many,TRBJ1-6,TRBV6-1,TGTGCCAGCAGTTTTGACGGAAATAATTCACCCCTCCACTTT,CASSFDGNNSPLHF
.,many,TRBJ2-5,TRBV5-1,TGCGCCAGCAGCGTTGACCAAGAGACCCAGTACTTC,CASSVDQETQYF
.,once,TRBJ2-2,TRBV24-1,TGTGCCACCAGTGATTTGGGGGACAAGACCACCGGGGAGCTGTTTTTT,CATSDLGDKTTGELFF
TRBD2,many,TRBJ2-7,TRBV7-6,TGTGCCAGCAGCTTAGCGGCGGGGGTTATCTACGAGCAGTACTTC,CASSLAAGVIYEQYF
.,many,TRBJ1-1,TRBV20-1,TGCAGTGCTATGGGAGGCCGCGATTTGAACACTGAAGCTTTCTTT,CSAMGGRDLNTEAFF
TRBD1,many,TRBJ1-2,TRBV6-1,TGTGCCAGCAGTCGCTCCGGGACAGCGTCATATTACACCTTC,CASSRSGTASYYTF
TRBD1,many,TRBJ2-7,TRBV11-2,TGTGCCAGCAGCGCAACCTCCGGGACAGGGTCACACGAGCAGTACTTC,CASSATSGTGSHEQYF
TRBD1,many,TRBJ2-7,TRBV3-1,TGTGCCAGCAGCCAAGGGACAGGGGAGTACGAGCAGTACTTC,CASSQGTGEYEQYF
.,.,TRBJ2-5,TRBV5-4,TGTGCCAGCAGCTTACTTGCGGCAGGGTATGAGACCCAGTACTTC,CASSLLAAGYETQYF
.,many,TRBJ2-1,TRBV19,TGTGCCAGTAGTCGCCTGGGGGGGGCGAGCTCCTACAATGAGCAGTTCTTC,CASSRLGGASSYNEQFF
.,.,TRBJ1-5,TRBV19,TGTGCCAGTAGATCACAGGCGGGGGCTTTTAGCAATCAGCCCCAGCATTTT,CASRSQAGAFSNQPQHF
.,few,TRBJ1-2,TRBV11-3,TGTGCCAGCAGCTTAGACGGGGATAACTATGGCTACACCTTC,CASSLDGDNYGYTF
.,many,TRBJ1-5,TRBV28,TGTGCCAGCACCCAGGAGGTGGGCAGGGGCCAGCCCCAGCATTTT,CASTQEVGRGQPQHF
TRBD1,many,TRBJ2-3,TRBV6-1,TGTGCCAGCCAGAGGGTCGGGACAGGGGAACGGAGAGATACGCAGTATTTT,CASQRVGTGERRDTQYF
.,many,TRBJ1-1,TRBV28,TGTGCCAGCAGTTTACCGGTTAGTGGCACTGAAGCTTTCTTT,CASSLPVSGTEAFF
TRBD2,many,TRBJ2-3,TRBV18,TGTGCCAGCTCACCAATCCTAGCGGGGAGCACAGATACGCAGTATTTT,CASSPILAGSTDTQYF
.,many,TRBJ1-1,TRBV6-1,TGTGCCAGCAGTCCCAGGGGTTCCCTCGTCACTGAAGCTTTCTTT,CASSPRGSLVTEAFF
.,few,TRBJ2-5,TRBV20-1,TGCAGTGCTACCCCCCCGCAGGGCCTAGAGACCCAGTACTTC,CSATPPQGLETQYF
TRBD1,many,TRBJ1-3,TRBV7-2,TGTGCCAGCAGCTTAGCGGGGACAGCCGGAAACACCATATATTTT,CASSLAGTAGNTIYF